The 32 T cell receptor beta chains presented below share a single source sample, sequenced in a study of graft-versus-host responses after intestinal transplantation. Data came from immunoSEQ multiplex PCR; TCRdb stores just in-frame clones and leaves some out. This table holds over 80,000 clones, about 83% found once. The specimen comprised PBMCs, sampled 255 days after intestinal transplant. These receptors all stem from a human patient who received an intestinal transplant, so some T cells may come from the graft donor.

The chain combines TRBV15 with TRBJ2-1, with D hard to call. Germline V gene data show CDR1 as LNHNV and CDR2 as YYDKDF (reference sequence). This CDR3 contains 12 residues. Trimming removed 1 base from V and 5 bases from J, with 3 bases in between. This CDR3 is CATSRVNNEQFF. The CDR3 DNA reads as TGTGCCACCAGCAGAGTTAACAATGAGCAGTTCTTC.

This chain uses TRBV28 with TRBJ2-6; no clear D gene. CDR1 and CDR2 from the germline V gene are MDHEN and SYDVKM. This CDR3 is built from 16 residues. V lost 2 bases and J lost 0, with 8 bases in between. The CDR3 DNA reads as TGTGCCAGCAGTTTAGGGGAACCCTCTGGGGCCAACGTCCTGACTTTC. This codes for CASSLGEPSGANVLTF.

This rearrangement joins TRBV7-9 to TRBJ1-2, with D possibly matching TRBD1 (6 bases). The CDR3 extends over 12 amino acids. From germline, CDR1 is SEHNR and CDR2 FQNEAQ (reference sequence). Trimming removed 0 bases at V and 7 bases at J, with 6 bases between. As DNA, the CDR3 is TGTGCCAGCAGCTTAGCAGGGGGTGGCTACACCTTC. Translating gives CASSLAGGGYTF.

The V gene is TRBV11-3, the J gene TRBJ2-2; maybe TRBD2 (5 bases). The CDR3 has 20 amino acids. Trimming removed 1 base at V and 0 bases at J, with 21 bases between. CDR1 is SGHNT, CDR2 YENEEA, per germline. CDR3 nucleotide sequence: TGTGCCAGCAGCTTAGTCGACGGACTGGTCTATCATCCGAACACCGGGGAGCTGTTTTTT. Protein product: CASSLVDGLVYHPNTGELFF.

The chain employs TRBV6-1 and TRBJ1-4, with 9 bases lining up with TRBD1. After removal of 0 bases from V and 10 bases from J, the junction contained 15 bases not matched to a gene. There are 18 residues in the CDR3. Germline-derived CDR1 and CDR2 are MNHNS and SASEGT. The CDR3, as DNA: TGTGCCAGCAGTGAAGCCTTGGCCTCCGGGACAGGGCTTGCAAAACTGTTTTTT. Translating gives CASSEALASGTGLAKLFF.

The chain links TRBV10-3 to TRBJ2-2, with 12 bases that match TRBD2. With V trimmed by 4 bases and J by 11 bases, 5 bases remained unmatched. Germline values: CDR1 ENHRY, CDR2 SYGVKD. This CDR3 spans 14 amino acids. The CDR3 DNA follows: TGTGCCATCAGTGGCACTAGCGGGGGGCTCGAGCTGTTTTTT. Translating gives CAISGTSGGLELFF.

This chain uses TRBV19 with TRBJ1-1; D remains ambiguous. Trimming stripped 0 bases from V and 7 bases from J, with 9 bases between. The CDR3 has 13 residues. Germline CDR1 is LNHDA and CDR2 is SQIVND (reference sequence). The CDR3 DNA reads TGTGCCAGTAGTATAGATGGTTGGGGTGAAGCTTTCTTT. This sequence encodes CASSIDGWGEAFF.

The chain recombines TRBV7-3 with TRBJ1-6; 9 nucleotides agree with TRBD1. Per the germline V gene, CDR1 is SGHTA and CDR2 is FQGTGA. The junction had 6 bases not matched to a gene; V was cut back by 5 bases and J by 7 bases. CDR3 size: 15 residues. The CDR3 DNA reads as TGTGCCAGCAGCGAAGGGACAGGGAAAAATTCACCCCTCCACTTT. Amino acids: CASSEGTGKNSPLHF.

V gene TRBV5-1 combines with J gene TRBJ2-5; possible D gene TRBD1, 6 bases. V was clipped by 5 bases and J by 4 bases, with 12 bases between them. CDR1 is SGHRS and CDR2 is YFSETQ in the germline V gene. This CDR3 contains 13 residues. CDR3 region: CASRSGGGETQYF. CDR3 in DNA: TGCGCCAGCAGAAGTGGGGGCGGAGAGACCCAGTACTTC.

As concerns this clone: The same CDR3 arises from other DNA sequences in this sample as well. The CDR3 coding sequence is TGCGCCAGCAGCTTGGACAGCACAGATACGCAGTATTTT. Residues: CASSLDSTDTQYF. V and J are TRBV5-1 and TRBJ2-3; D remains ambiguous. The CDR3 consists of 13 residues. V lost 0 bases to trimming and J lost 0 bases, with 2 bases between them. Looked up from germline, CDR1 is SGHRS and CDR2 is YFSETQ.

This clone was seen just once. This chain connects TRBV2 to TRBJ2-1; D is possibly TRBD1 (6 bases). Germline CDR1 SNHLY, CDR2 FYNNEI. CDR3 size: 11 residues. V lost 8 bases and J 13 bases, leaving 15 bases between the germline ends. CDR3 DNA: TGTGCCAGCGGGGGACAAGTATCACAGTTCTTC. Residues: CASGGQVSQFF.

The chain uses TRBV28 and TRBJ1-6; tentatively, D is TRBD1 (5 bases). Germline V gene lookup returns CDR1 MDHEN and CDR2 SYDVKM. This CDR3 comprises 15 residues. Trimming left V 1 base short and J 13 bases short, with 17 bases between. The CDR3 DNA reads TGTGCCAGCAGTTTATTCGGGACGGTTGATCATCCCCTCCACTTT. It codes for CASSLFGTVDHPLHF.

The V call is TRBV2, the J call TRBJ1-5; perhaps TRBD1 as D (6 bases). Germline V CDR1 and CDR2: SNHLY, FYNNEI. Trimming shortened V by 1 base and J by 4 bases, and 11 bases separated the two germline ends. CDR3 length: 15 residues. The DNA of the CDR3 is TGTGCCAGCAGTGAAGGGCCGCAGGGGAATCAGCCCCAGCATTTT. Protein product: CASSEGPQGNQPQHF.

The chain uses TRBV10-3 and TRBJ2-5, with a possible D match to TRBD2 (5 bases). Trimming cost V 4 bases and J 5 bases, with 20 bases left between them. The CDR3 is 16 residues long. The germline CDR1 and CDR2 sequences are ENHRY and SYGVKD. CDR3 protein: CAISGDPEKRRETQYF. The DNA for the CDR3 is TGTGCCATCAGTGGAGATCCGGAAAAGAGGAGGGAGACCCAGTACTTC.

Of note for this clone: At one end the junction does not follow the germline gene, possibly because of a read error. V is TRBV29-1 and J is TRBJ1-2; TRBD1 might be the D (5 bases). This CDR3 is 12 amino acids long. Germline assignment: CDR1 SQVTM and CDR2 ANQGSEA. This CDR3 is CSAERQNYGYTF. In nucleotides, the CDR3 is TGCAGCGCTGAACGACAGAACTATGGCTACACCTTC.

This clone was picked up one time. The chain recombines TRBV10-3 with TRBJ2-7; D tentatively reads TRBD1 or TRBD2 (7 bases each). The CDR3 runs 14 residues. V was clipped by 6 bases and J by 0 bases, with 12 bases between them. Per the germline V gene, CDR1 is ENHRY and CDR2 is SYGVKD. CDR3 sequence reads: CAIRQGGTSYEQYF. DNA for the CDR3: TGTGCCATCAGGCAGGGGGGGACCTCCTACGAGCAGTACTTC.

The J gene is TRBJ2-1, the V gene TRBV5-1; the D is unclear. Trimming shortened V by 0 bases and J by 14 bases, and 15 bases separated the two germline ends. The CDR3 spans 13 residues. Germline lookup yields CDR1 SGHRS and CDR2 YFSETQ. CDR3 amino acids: CASSLVGLYYKFF. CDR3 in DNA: TGCGCCAGCAGCTTGGTAGGTCTGTATTATAAGTTCTTC.

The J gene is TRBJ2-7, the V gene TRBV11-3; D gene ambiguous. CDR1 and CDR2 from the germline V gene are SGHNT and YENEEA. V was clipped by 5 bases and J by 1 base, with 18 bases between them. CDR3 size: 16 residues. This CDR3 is CASSRRVAYLSYEQYF. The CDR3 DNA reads TGTGCCAGCAGCCGAAGAGTTGCTTACTTATCCTACGAGCAGTACTTC.

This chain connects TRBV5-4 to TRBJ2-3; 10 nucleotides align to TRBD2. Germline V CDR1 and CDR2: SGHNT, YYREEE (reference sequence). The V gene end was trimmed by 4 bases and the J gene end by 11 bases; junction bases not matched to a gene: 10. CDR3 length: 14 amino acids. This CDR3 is CASSPASGGHKQYF. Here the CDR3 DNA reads TGTGCCAGCAGCCCGGCTAGCGGGGGCCATAAGCAGTATTTT.

This chain's CDR3 is CASREGTSGYNEQFF. The CDR3 DNA is TGTGCCAGCAGGGAGGGGACTAGCGGGTACAATGAGCAGTTCTTC. V and J are TRBV2 and TRBJ2-1; 12 bases are shared with TRBD2. V dropped 6 bases and J dropped 4; count of bases not matched to a gene: 4. The CDR3 has 15 amino acids. Germline V lookup: CDR1 SNHLY, CDR2 FYNNEI.

The CDR3 is CASSYLGGTQYF. The CDR3, as DNA: TGTGCCAGCAGTTATCTGGGGGGGACCCAGTACTTC. This chain joins TRBV6-5 and TRBJ2-5; a weak D match, TRBD2 (6 bases). Trimming took off 3 bases at V and 7 bases at J, with 9 bases between the two ends. This CDR3 has 12 residues. CDR1 and CDR2 from the germline V gene are MNHEY and SVGAGI.

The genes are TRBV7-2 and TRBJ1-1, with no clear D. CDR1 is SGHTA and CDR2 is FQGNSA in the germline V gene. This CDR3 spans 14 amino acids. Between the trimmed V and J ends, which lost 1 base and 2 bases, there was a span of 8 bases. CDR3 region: CASSLVTSNTEAFF. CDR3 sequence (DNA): TGTGCCAGCAGCTTAGTCACGTCCAACACTGAAGCTTTCTTT. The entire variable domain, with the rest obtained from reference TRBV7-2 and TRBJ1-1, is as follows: GAGVSQSPSNKVTEKGKDVELRCDPISGHTALYWYRQSLGQGLEFLIYFQGNSAPDKSGLPSDRFSAERTGGSVSTLTIQRTQQEDSAVYLCASSLVTSNTEAFFGQGTRLTVV.

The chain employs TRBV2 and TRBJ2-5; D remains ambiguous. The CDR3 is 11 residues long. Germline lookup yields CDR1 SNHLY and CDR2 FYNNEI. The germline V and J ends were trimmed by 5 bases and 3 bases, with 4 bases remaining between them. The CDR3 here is CASSMKETQYF. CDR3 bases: TGTGCCAGCAGTATGAAAGAGACCCAGTACTTC.

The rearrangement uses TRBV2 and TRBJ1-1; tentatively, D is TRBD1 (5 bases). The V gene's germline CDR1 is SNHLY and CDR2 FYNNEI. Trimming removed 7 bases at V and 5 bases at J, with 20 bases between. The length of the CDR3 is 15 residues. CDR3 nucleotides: TGTGCCAGCACCGATTCGGGGACCACAAAAACTGAAGCTTTCTTT. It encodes CASTDSGTTKTEAFF.

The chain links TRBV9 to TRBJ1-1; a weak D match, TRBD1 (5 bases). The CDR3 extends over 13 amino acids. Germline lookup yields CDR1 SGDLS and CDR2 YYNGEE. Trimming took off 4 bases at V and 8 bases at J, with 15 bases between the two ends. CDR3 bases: TGTGCCAGCAGCCTACTCGGGACGGGGGAAGCTTTCTTT. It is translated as CASSLLGTGEAFF.

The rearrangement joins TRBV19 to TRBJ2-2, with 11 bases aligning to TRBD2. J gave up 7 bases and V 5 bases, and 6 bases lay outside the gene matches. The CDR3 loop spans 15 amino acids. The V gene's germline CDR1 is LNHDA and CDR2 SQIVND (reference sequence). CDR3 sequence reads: CASSLTSGAIGELFF. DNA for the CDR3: TGTGCCAGTAGTCTGACTAGCGGGGCTATCGGGGAGCTGTTTTTT. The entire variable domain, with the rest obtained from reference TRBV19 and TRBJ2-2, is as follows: DGGITQSPKYLFRKEGQNVTLSCEQNLNHDAMYWYRQDPGQGLRLIYYSQIVNDFQKGDIAEGYSVSREKKESFPLTVTSAQKNPTAFYLCASSLTSGAIGELFFGEGSRLTVL.

The CDR3: CSVEFVGGPGNTIYF. As DNA, the CDR3 is TGCAGCGTTGAATTCGTGGGGGGCCCTGGAAACACCATATATTTT. The chain uses TRBV29-1 and TRBJ1-3, with a weak D call TRBD1 (6 bases). V dropped 2 bases and J dropped 2 bases, with 13 bases sitting between them. Germline V gene data show CDR1 as SQVTM and CDR2 as ANQGSEA. The length of the CDR3 is 15 residues.

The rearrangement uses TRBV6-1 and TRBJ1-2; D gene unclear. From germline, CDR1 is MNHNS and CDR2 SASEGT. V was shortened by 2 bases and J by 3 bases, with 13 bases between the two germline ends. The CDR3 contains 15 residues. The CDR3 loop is CASSESGVFHYGYTF. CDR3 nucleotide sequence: TGTGCCAGCAGTGAATCGGGAGTGTTTCACTATGGCTACACCTTC.

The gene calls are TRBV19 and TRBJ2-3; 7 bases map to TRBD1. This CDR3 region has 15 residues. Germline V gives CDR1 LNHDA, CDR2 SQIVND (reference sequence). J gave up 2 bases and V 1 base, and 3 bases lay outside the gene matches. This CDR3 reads CASSIGTGVTDTQYF. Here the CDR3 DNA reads TGTGCCAGTAGTATAGGGACAGGCGTCACAGATACGCAGTATTTT.

In nucleotides, the CDR3 is TGTGCCAGTACAGGGGACTCTGGAAACACCATATATTTT. Protein product: CASTGDSGNTIYF. The chain has TRBV28 and TRBJ1-3, with 7 bases fitting TRBD1. The CDR3 covers 13 residues. V lost 9 bases to trimming and J lost 0 bases; unmatched junction nucleotides: 2. From germline, CDR1 is MDHEN and CDR2 SYDVKM.

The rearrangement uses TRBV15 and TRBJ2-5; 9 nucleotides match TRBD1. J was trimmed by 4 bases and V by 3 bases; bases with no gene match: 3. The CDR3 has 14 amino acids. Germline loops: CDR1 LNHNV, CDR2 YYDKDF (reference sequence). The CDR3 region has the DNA TGTGCCACCAGCAGGGACAGGGGAGGAGAGACCCAGTACTTC. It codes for CATSRDRGGETQYF.

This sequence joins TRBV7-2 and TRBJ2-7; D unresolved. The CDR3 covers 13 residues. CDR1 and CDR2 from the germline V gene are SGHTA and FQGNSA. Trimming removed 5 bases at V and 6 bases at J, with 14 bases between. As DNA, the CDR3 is TGTGCCAGCAGCCCCATTGACGGATCCGAGCAGTACGTC. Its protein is CASSPIDGSEQYV.